What follows are 29 T cell receptor beta chains derived from one specimen sequenced in a study of blood T cell repertoires in COVID-19. Profiled with immunoSEQ multiplex PCR; TCRdb holds only in-frame clones, not every one. The table shows about 430,000 clones, with about 88% occurring only once. The sample consisted of PBMCs or T cells enriched from blood (not recorded which). Receptors originate from a woman in her late teens or twenties who had been exposed to COVID-19.

The rearrangement joins TRBV28 to TRBJ1-2; 9 nucleotides align to TRBD1. The J segment lost 8 bases and the V segment lost 7 bases, leaving 17 bases of the junction unmatched. The CDR3 contains 16 residues. Germline CDR1 is MDHEN and CDR2 is SYDVKM. Here the CDR3 reads CASNTGQGFPSQGYTF. DNA for the CDR3: TGTGCCAGCAATACGGGACAGGGATTCCCCAGCCAGGGCTACACCTTC.

The chain is built from TRBV9 and TRBJ1-2; D call uncertain. V was shortened by 3 bases and J by 1 base, with 10 bases between the two germline ends. The germline V gene encodes CDR1 SGDLS and CDR2 YYNGEE. This CDR3 spans 14 amino acids. CDR3 nucleotide sequence: TGTGCCAGCAGCGGCGGGGAAAGTAACTATGGCTACACCTTC. It yields the protein CASSGGESNYGYTF. Full variable domain (remainder filled in from reference TRBV9 and TRBJ1-2): DSGVTQTPKHLITATGQRVTLRCSPRSGDLSVYWYQQSLDQGLQFLIQYYNGEERAKGNILERFSAQQFPDLHSELNLSSLELGDSALYFCASSGGESNYGYTFGSGTRLTVV.

The chain has TRBV28 and TRBJ2-5, with 10 nucleotides matching TRBD2. Germline CDR1 is MDHEN and CDR2 is SYDVKM. This CDR3 comprises 17 residues. Trimming removed 3 bases from V and 2 bases from J; junction bases left unmatched: 9. CDR3 sequence reads: CASSLVPSGGYQETQYF. As DNA, the CDR3 is TGTGCCAGCAGTTTGGTTCCTAGCGGGGGTTATCAAGAGACCCAGTACTTC.

The chain joins TRBV6-5 to TRBJ2-3; 9 nucleotides agree with TRBD1. The germline V gene encodes CDR1 MNHEY and CDR2 SVGAGI. The trim removed 6 bases at V and 0 bases at J, leaving 1 base unmatched. The CDR3 consists of 14 residues. For the CDR3, the DNA is TGTGCCAGCAGGGGACAGGGAAGCACAGATACGCAGTATTTT. Its translation: CASRGQGSTDTQYF.

This chain joins TRBV3-1 (or the pseudogene TRBV3-2) and TRBJ2-7, with TRBD1 as a possible D gene (5 bases). CDR3 length: 14 residues. Trimming cost V 4 bases and J 0 bases, with 10 bases left between them. From germline, CDR1 is LGHDT and CDR2 YNNKEL (reference sequence). CDR3 sequence (DNA): TGTGCCAGCAGCCTTGGGGCGGCCTCCTACGAGCAGTACTTC. It is translated as CASSLGAASYEQYF.

This clone has a handful of counts. The chain joins TRBV9 to TRBJ2-7; D is ambiguous. The V and J ends lost 3 bases and 5 bases respectively, with 9 bases between them. The CDR3 runs 12 residues. Per germline, CDR1 SGDLS and CDR2 YYNGEE. Here the CDR3 DNA reads TGTGCCAGCAGCGGAGTAAGAGACGAGCAGTACTTC. Translating it yields CASSGVRDEQYF.

The gene calls are TRBV13 and TRBJ2-1; 7 bases match TRBD1. Per the germline V gene, CDR1 is PRHDT and CDR2 is FYEKMQ (reference sequence). This CDR3 comprises 17 residues. The V gene end was trimmed by 5 bases and the J gene end by 7 bases; junction bases not matched to a gene: 17. The DNA of the CDR3 is TGTGCCAGCAGCGCTCGTTCCGGGACAGCATCACCTAATGAGCAGTTCTTC. Amino acids: CASSARSGTASPNEQFF.

This clone occurred a few times. This chain joins TRBV4-1 and TRBJ2-7, with D possibly being TRBD2 (5 bases). Germline values: CDR1 MGHRA, CDR2 YSYEKL. This CDR3 has 15 residues. V was clipped by 1 base and J by 2 bases, with 12 bases between them. The CDR3 spells CASSQARGAAYEQYF. The CDR3, as DNA: TGCGCCAGCAGCCAAGCCCGGGGAGCGGCCTACGAGCAGTACTTC.

The chain combines TRBV6-1 with TRBJ2-1; 7 positions agree with TRBD2. Per the germline V gene, CDR1 is MNHNS and CDR2 is SASEGT. Trimming took 1 base from V and 6 from J; bases not matched to a gene: 12. The CDR3 covers 17 residues. CDR3 sequence reads: CASSEGRPLTSANEQFF. CDR3 bases: TGTGCCAGCAGTGAAGGCCGGCCGCTAACTAGCGCCAATGAGCAGTTCTTC.

J is TRBJ2-4 and V is TRBV5-1; 11 bases are shared with TRBD1. This CDR3 is built from 17 residues. Germline loops: CDR1 SGHRS, CDR2 YFSETQ. Trimming took 0 bases from V and 5 from J; bases not matched to a gene: 7. The CDR3 spells CASSLGTGGKSENIQYF. In DNA, the CDR3 is TGCGCCAGCAGCTTGGGGACAGGGGGCAAAAGTGAAAACATTCAGTACTTC. Using reference TRBV5-1 and TRBJ2-4 for the parts outside the CDR3, the full variable domain is KAGVTQTPRYLIKTRGQQVTLSCSPISGHRSVSWYQQTPGQGLQFLFEYFSETQRNKGNFPGRFSGRQFSNSRSEMNVSTLELGDSALYLCASSLGTGGKSENIQYFGAGTRLSVL.

The V and J genes are TRBV24-1 and TRBJ2-7; maybe TRBD1 (5 bases). There are 14 residues in the CDR3. The V gene's germline CDR1 is KGHDR and CDR2 SFDVKD. Trimming shortened V by 1 base and J by 2 bases, and 8 bases separated the two germline ends. The CDR3 is CATSDFDRTYEQYF. In DNA, the CDR3 is TGTGCCACCAGTGATTTCGACAGAACCTACGAGCAGTACTTC.

This clone was recorded once. This rearrangement joins TRBV2 to TRBJ2-7; 7 bases fit TRBD1. The length of the CDR3 is 13 residues. Trimming removed 4 bases from V and 2 bases from J; junction bases left unmatched: 2. The V gene's germline CDR1 is SNHLY and CDR2 FYNNEI. CDR3 region: CASSGGQTYEQYF. The CDR3 nucleotides read TGTGCCAGCAGTGGGGGACAGACCTACGAGCAGTACTTC.

Here the CDR3 DNA reads TGCGCCAGCAGCTATGAGGGTAGGACTGAAGCTTTCTTT. Translated, it gives CASSYEGRTEAFF. The chain has TRBV5-1 and TRBJ1-1; D is unclear. The CDR3 covers 13 residues. V was pared by 3 bases and J by 5 bases, with 11 bases between. CDR1 is SGHRS and CDR2 is YFSETQ in the germline V gene.

The chain uses TRBV10-3 and TRBJ2-7; 8 bases line up with TRBD1. The CDR3 runs 15 residues. From germline, CDR1 is ENHRY and CDR2 SYGVKD. V lost 4 bases to trimming and J lost 3 bases; unmatched junction nucleotides: 8. CDR3 coding DNA: TGTGCCATCAGTGCTCAGGGGGCGGGCAGCTACGAGCAGTACTTC. It codes for CAISAQGAGSYEQYF.

J is TRBJ1-2 and V is TRBV9; a possible D gene is TRBD1 (5 bases). Germline CDR1 SGDLS, CDR2 YYNGEE. CDR3 length: 15 amino acids. The germline V and J ends were trimmed by 4 bases and 7 bases, with 20 bases remaining between them. CDR3 amino acids: CASSPEAGRTAGYTF. For the CDR3, the DNA is TGTGCCAGCAGCCCAGAGGCAGGGAGGACCGCTGGCTACACCTTC.

The J gene is TRBJ1-5, the V gene TRBV7-2; the D gene is possibly TRBD1 (5 bases). The CDR3 totals 16 residues. With 3 bases removed from V and 7 bases from J, the gap between germline ends came to 19 bases. The V gene's germline CDR1 is SGHTA and CDR2 FQGNSA. DNA of the CDR3: TGTGCCAGCAGCTTCTTTGCCCTCAGGGTTCGACAGCCCCAGCATTTT. Its translation: CASSFFALRVRQPQHF.

This chain joins TRBV7-2 and TRBJ2-3, with TRBD2 matching 11 bases. The V gene end was trimmed by 1 base and the J gene end by 3 bases; junction bases not matched to a gene: 9. The CDR3 is made up of 18 amino acids. Germline V gene data show CDR1 as SGHTA and CDR2 as FQGNSA. DNA of the CDR3: TGTGCCAGCAGCTTAGGGCTTCTAGCGGGGGGAATAACAGATACGCAGTATTTT. Its protein is CASSLGLLAGGITDTQYF. Drawing the rest from reference TRBV7-2 and TRBJ2-3, the complete variable domain is GAGVSQSPSNKVTEKGKDVELRCDPISGHTALYWYRQSLGQGLEFLIYFQGNSAPDKSGLPSDRFSAERTGGSVSTLTIQRTQQEDSAVYLCASSLGLLAGGITDTQYFGPGTRLTVL.

The genes are TRBV29-1 and TRBJ1-1; the match to TRBD1 covers 8 bases. Germline trimming cut 7 bases from V and 1 base from J; bases unmatched to any gene: 2. This CDR3 has 12 amino acids. CDR1 and CDR2 from the germline V gene are SQVTM and ANQGSEA. The CDR3 is CSAGGANTEAFF. Written as DNA, the CDR3 is TGCAGCGCAGGGGGCGCGAACACTGAAGCTTTCTTT.

The V call is TRBV19, the J call TRBJ2-7; 9 nucleotides align to TRBD1. CDR1 and CDR2 from the germline V gene are LNHDA and SQIVND (reference sequence). V trimming: 2 bases; J trimming: 3 bases; junction bases outside the gene matches: 5. The CDR3 runs to 15 residues. CDR3 loop: CASSISAGQGYEQYF. The CDR3 DNA sequence: TGTGCCAGTAGTATATCGGCGGGACAGGGCTACGAGCAGTACTTC.

V gene TRBV12-3 or TRBV12-4 combines with J gene TRBJ1-2, with TRBD1 identical over 8 bases. After removal of 4 bases from V and 13 bases from J, the junction contained 5 bases not matched to a gene. The CDR3 sequence is 11 residues long. CDR3 in DNA: TGTGCCAGCAGTTCCCAGGGGGCGATCACCTTC. It specifies CASSSQGAITF.

The chain carries TRBV29-1 and TRBJ1-5, with D possibly TRBD1 on 6 matching bases. V shed 1 base and J shed 4 bases, with 8 bases lying between them. This CDR3 is built from 13 residues. Per germline, CDR1 SQVTM and CDR2 ANQGSEA. The CDR3 nucleotides are TGCAGCGTTGAAGGGACAGCAAATCAGCCCCAGCATTTT. Its protein is CSVEGTANQPQHF.

The chain links TRBV28 to TRBJ1-6; 9 bases fit TRBD1. CDR3 length equals 15 residues. From germline, CDR1 is MDHEN and CDR2 SYDVKM. J was trimmed by 10 bases and V by 3 bases; bases with no gene match: 7. The CDR3 loop reads CASSLTGGTSSPLHF. CDR3 nucleotide sequence: TGTGCCAGCAGTTTGACAGGGGGTACATCCTCACCCCTCCACTTT.

The chain has TRBV6-6 and TRBJ1-4, with TRBD1 matching 8 bases. The CDR3 contains 15 residues. After removal of 2 bases from V and 8 bases from J, the junction contained 7 bases not matched to a gene. Germline values: CDR1 MNHNY, CDR2 SVGAGI (reference sequence). For the CDR3, the DNA is TGTGCCAGCAGTTACCTTTCGACAGGGGAGGAAAAACTGTTTTTT. It codes for CASSYLSTGEEKLFF.

The chain links TRBV28 to TRBJ2-5; D is perhaps TRBD1 (6 bases). Trimming removed 4 bases at V and 5 bases at J, with 29 bases between. Germline CDR1 reads MDHEN; CDR2 reads SYDVKM. This CDR3 region has 19 residues. The CDR3 DNA reads TGTGCCAGCAGTTGGGGGCCTACGTACGTCGGGGCGATCGGGGAGACCCAGTACTTC. The encoded protein is CASSWGPTYVGAIGETQYF. Full variable domain (rest looked up from reference TRBV28 and TRBJ2-5): DVKVTQSSRYLVKRTGEKVFLECVQDMDHENMFWYRQDPGLGLRLIYFSYDVKMKEKGDIPEGYSVSREKKERFSLILESASTNQTSMYLCASSWGPTYVGAIGETQYFGPGTRLLVL.

The gene calls are TRBV9 and TRBJ1-4; maybe TRBD1 (6 bases). The germline V gene encodes CDR1 SGDLS and CDR2 YYNGEE. V shed 0 bases and J shed 0 bases, with 9 bases lying between them. CDR3 length: 16 residues. CDR3 DNA sequence: TGTGCCAGCAGCGTAGCCCGACAGGCAACTAATGAAAAACTGTTTTTT. This codes for CASSVARQATNEKLFF.

This clone was recorded at least ten times. Other DNA sequences in this sample translate to the same CDR3. The chain uses TRBV28 and TRBJ2-5; 13 bases match TRBD2. The CDR3 is 15 amino acids. Losses at the gene ends were 3 bases for V and 2 bases for J; bases not matched to a gene: 0. Germline V CDR1 and CDR2: MDHEN, SYDVKM. CDR3 sequence (DNA): TGTGCCAGCAGTTTGACTAGCGGGGGGCAAGAGACCCAGTACTTC. Its translation is CASSLTSGGQETQYF.

The V call is TRBV19, the J call TRBJ1-2, with TRBD1 as a possible D gene (6 bases). This CDR3 has 14 amino acids. The V and J ends lost 0 bases and 9 bases respectively, with 14 bases between them. Germline V gives CDR1 LNHDA, CDR2 SQIVND (reference sequence). The CDR3 here is CASSIDDRRGSYTF. CDR3 sequence (DNA): TGTGCCAGTAGTATAGACGACAGGCGGGGGAGCTACACCTTC.

The J gene is TRBJ1-2, the V gene TRBV2, with D tentatively TRBD1 (6 bases). This CDR3 region has 13 residues. Looked up from germline, CDR1 is SNHLY and CDR2 is FYNNEI. The V gene lost 6 bases and the J gene lost 2 bases, with 10 bases spanning the gap. The CDR3 sequence is CASRAQGNYGYTF. The CDR3 nucleotides are TGTGCCAGCAGAGCCCAGGGGAACTATGGCTACACCTTC.

The chain is built from TRBV11-2 and TRBJ2-7; the match to TRBD2 covers 7 bases. V trimming: 5 bases; J trimming: 4 bases; junction bases outside the gene matches: 17. The length of the CDR3 is 17 residues. The germline gives CDR1 SGHAT, CDR2 FQNNGV. CDR3 residues: CASSPGFGEREYYEQYF. The CDR3 nucleotides are TGTGCCAGCAGCCCAGGGTTCGGGGAGCGGGAATATTACGAGCAGTACTTC.